This T cell receptor (beta chain) was captured in a study of control samples from healthy donors and cancer patients. Generated by immunoSEQ multiplex PCR, the TCRdb table keeps only in-frame clones and is missing some. The repertoire holds about 3,000 clones, with 94% as singletons. Germline V gene data show CDR1 as LNHDA and CDR2 as SQIVND (reference sequence). V gave up 8 bases and J gave up 1 base; unmatched junction bases: 11. The CDR3 covers 16 residues. The clonotype originates from a man between 65 and 85 years old with lung cancer. Sequenced input: PBMCs. The chain links TRBV19 to TRBJ1-5; 7 nucleotides agree with TRBD1. The CDR3 nucleotides are TGTGCCAGTGGAACAGACAGGGCCGGGAGCAATCAGCCCCAGCATTTT. Protein: CASGTDRAGSNQPQHF. The full variable domain, in which reference TRBV19 and TRBJ1-5 provide the parts outside the CDR3, is DGGITQSPKYLFRKEGQNVTLSCEQNLNHDAMYWYRQDPGQGLRLIYYSQIVNDFQKGDIAEGYSVSREKKESFPLTVTSAQKNPTAFYLCASGTDRAGSNQPQHFGDGTRLSIL.